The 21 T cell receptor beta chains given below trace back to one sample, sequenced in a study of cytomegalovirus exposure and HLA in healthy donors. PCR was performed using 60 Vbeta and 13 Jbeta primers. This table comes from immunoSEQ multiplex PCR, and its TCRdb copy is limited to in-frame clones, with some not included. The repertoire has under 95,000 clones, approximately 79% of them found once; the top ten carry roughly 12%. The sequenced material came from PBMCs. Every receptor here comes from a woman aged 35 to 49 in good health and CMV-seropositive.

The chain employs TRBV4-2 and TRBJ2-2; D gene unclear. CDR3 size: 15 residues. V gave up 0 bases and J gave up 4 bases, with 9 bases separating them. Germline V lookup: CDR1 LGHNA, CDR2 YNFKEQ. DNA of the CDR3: TGTGCCAGCAGCCAAGATGGGCAGTTCACCGGGGAGCTGTTTTTT. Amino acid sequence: CASSQDGQFTGELFF.

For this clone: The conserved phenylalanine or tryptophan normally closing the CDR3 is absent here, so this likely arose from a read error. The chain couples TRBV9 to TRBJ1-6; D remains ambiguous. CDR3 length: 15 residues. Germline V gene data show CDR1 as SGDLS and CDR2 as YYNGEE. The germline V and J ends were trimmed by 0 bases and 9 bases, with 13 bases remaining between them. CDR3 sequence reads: CASSVADGGTSPLHL. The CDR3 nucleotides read TGTGCCAGCAGCGTAGCGGACGGAGGCACTTCACCCCTCCACCTT.

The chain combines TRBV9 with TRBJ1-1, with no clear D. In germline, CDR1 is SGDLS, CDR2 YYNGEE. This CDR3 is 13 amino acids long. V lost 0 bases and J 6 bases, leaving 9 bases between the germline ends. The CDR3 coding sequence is TGTGCCAGCAGCGTAGAAGGAGGGCCTGAAGCTTTCTTT. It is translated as CASSVEGGPEAFF.

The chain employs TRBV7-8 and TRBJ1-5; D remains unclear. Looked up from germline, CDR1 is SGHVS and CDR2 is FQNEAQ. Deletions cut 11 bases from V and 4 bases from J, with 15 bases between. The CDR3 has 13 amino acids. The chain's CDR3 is CAAGGLLNQPQHF. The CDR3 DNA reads TGTGCCGCGGGAGGGCTACTTAATCAGCCCCAGCATTTT.

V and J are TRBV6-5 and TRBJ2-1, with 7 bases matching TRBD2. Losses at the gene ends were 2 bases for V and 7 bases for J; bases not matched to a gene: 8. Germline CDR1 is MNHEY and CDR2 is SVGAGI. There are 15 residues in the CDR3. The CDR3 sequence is CASSYPAGTNNEQFF. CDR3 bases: TGTGCCAGCAGTTACCCAGCGGGGACCAATAATGAGCAGTTCTTC.

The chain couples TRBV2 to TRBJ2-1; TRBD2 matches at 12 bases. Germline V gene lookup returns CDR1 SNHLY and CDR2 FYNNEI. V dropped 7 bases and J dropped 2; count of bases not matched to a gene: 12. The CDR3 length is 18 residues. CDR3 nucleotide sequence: TGTGCCAGCAACCCACGGGCGACTAGCGGGGGCACCTACAATGAGCAGTTCTTC. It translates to CASNPRATSGGTYNEQFF.

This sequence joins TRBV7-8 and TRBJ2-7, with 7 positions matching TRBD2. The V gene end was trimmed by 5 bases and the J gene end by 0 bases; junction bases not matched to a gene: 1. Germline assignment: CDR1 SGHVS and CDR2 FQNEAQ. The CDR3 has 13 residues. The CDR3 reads CASSKRGSYEQYF. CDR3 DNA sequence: TGTGCCAGCAGCAAGCGGGGCTCCTACGAGCAGTACTTC.

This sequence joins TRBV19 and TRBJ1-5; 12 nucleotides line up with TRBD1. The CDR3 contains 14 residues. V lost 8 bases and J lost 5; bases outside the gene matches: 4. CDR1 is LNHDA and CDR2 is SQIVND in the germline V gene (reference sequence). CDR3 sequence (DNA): TGTGCCAGTGCCGGGACAGGGGGCTATCAGCCCCAGCATTTT. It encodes CASAGTGGYQPQHF.

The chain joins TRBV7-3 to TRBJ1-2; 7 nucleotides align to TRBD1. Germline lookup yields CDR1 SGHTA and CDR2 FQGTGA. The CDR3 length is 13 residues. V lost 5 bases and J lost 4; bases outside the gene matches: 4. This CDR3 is CASSPGGSYGYTF. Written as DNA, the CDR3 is TGTGCCAGCAGCCCAGGGGGATCCTATGGCTACACCTTC.

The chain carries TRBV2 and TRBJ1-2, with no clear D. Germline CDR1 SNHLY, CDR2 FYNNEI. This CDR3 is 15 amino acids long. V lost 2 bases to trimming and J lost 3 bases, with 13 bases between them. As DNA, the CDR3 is TGTGCCAGCAGTGAATCTGTTGCCGCGTACTATGGCTACACCTTC. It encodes CASSESVAAYYGYTF. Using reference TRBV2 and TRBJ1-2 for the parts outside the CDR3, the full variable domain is EPEVTQTPSHQVTQMGQEVILRCVPISNHLYFYWYRQILGQKVEFLVSFYNNEISEKSEIFDDQFSVERPDGSNFTLKIRSTKLEDSAMYFCASSESVAAYYGYTFGSGTRLTVV.

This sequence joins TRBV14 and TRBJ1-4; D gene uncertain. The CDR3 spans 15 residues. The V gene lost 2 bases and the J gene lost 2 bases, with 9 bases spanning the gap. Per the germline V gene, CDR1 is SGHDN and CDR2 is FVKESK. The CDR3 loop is CASSQTIATNEKLFF. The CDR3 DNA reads TGTGCCAGCAGCCAAACTATTGCCACTAATGAAAAACTGTTTTTT.

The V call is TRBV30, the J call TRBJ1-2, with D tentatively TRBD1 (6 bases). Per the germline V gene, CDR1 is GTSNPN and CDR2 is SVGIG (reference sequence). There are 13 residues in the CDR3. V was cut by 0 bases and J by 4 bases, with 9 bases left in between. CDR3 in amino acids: CAWSVRGTYGYTF. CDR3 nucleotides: TGTGCCTGGAGTGTAAGGGGGACCTATGGCTACACCTTC.

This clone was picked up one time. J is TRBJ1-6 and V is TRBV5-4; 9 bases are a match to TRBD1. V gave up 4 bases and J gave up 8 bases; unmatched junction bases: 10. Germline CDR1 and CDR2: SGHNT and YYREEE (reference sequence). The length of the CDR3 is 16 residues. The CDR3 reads CASSQHGQGFDSPLHF. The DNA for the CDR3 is TGTGCCAGCAGCCAGCATGGACAGGGGTTTGATTCACCCCTCCACTTT. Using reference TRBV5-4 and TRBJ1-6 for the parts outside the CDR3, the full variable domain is ETGVTQSPTHLIKTRGQQVTLRCSSQSGHNTVSWYQQALGQGPQFIFQYYREEENGRGNFPPRFSGLQFPNYSSELNVNALELDDSALYLCASSQHGQGFDSPLHFGNGTRLTVT.

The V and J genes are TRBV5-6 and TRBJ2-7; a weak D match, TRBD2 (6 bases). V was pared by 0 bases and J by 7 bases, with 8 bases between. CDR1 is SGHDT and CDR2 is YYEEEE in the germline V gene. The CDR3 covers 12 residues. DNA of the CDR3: TGTGCCAGCAGCTTGGTTGCGGGGGAGCAGTACTTC. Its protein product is CASSLVAGEQYF. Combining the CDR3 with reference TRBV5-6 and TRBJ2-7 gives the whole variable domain DAGVTQSPTHLIKTRGQQVTLRCSPKSGHDTVSWYQQALGQGPQFIFQYYEEEERQRGNFPDRFSGHQFPNYSSELNVNALLLGDSALYLCASSLVAGEQYFGPGTRLTVT.

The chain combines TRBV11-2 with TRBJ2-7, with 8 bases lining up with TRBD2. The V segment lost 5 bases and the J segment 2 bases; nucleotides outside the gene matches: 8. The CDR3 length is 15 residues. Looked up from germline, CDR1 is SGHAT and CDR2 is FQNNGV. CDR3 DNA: TGTGCCAGCAGCCGGAGGGTAGCGGGGCCCTACGAGCAGTACTTC. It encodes CASSRRVAGPYEQYF.

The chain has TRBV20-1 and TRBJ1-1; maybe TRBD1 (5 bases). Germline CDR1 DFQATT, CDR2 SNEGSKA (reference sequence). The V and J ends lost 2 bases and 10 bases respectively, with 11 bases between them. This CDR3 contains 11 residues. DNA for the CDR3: TGCAGTGCTAGATGGGGGGAAAGAGCTTTCTTT. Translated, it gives CSARWGERAFF.

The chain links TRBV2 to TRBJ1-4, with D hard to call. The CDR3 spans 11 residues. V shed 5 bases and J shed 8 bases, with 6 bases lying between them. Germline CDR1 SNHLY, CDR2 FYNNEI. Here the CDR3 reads CASSMREKLFF. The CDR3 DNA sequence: TGTGCCAGCAGTATGAGGGAAAAACTGTTTTTT.

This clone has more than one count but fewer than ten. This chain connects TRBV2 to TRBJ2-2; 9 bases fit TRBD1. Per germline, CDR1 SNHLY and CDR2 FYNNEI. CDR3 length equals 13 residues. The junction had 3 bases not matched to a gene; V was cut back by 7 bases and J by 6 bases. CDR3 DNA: TGTGCCAGCACGGGACAGGGACCCGGGGAGCTGTTTTTT. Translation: CASTGQGPGELFF.

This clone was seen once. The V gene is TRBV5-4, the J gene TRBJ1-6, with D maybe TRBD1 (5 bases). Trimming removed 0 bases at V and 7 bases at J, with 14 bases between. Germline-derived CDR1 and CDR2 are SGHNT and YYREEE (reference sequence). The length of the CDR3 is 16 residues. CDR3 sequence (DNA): TGTGCCAGCAGCTTGGAAAATGGGGCCCTAAATTCACCCCTCCACTTT. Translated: CASSLENGALNSPLHF.

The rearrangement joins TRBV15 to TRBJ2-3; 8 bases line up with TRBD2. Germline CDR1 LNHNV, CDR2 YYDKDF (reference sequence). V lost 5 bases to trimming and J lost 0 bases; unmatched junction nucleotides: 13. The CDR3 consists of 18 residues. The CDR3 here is CATSGGGSGLGSTDTQYF. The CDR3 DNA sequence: TGTGCCACCAGCGGGGGGGGCTCGGGACTAGGTAGCACAGATACGCAGTATTTT.

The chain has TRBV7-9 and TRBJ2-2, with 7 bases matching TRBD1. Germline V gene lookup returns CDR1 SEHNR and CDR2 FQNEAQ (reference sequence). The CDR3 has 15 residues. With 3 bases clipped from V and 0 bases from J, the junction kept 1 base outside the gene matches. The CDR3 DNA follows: TGTGCCAGCAGCTTCGGGACAGCGAACACCGGGGAGCTGTTTTTT. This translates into CASSFGTANTGELFF. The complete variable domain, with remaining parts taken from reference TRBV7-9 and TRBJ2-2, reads DTGVSQNPRHKITKRGQNVTFRCDPISEHNRLYWYRQTLGQGPEFLTYFQNEAQLEKSRLLSDRFSAERPKGSFSTLEIQRTEQGDSAMYLCASSFGTANTGELFFGEGSRLTVL.